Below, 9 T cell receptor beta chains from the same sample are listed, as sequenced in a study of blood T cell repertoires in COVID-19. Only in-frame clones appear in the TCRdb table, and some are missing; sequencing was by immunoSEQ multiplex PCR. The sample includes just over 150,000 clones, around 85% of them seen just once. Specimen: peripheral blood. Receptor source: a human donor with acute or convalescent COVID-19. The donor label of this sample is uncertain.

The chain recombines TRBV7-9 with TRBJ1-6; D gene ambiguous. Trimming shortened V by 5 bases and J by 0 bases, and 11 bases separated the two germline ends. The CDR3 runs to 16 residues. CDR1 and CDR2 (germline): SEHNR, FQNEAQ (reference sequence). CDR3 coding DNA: TGTGCCAGCAGCCCCCAAAGGAGCTCCTATAATTCACCCCTCCACTTT. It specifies CASSPQRSSYNSPLHF.

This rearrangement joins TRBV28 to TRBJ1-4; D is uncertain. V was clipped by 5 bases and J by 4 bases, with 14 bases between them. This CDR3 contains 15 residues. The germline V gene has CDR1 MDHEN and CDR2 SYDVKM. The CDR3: CASSPAGINNEKLFF. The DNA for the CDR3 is TGTGCCAGCAGTCCTGCGGGGATAAATAATGAAAAACTGTTTTTT.

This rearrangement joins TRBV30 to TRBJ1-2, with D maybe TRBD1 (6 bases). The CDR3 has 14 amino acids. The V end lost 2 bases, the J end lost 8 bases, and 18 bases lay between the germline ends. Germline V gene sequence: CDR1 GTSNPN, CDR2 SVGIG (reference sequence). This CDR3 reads CAWSFTRGQTGYTF. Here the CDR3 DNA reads TGTGCCTGGAGTTTTACAAGGGGACAAACGGGCTACACCTTC. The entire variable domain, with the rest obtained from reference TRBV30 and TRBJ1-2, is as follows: SQTIHQWPATLVQPVGSPLSLECTVEGTSNPNLYWYRQAAGRGLQLLFYSVGIGQISSEVPQNLSASRPQDRQFILSSKKLLLSDSGFYLCAWSFTRGQTGYTFGSGTRLTVV.

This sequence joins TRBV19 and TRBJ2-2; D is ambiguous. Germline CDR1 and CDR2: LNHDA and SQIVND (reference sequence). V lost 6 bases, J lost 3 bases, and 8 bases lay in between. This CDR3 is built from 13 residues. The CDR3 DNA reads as TGTGCCAGTAGGAACTTGGACACCGGGGAGCTGTTTTTT. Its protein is CASRNLDTGELFF.

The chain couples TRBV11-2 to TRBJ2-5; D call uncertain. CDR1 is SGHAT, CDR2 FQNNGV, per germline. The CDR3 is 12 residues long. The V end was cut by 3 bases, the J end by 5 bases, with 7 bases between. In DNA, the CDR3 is TGTGCCAGCAGCTTTCTTCCGGAGACCCAGTACTTC. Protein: CASSFLPETQYF.

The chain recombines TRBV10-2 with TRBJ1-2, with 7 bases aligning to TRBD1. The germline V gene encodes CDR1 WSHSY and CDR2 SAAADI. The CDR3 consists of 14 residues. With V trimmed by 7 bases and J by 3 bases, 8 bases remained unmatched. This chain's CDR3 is CASTGTARHYGYTF. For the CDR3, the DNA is TGCGCCAGCACTGGGACAGCGAGGCACTATGGCTACACCTTC.

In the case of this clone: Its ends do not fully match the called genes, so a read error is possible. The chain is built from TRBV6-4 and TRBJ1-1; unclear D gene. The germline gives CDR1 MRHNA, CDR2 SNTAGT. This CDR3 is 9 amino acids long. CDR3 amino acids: CASSDSAVF. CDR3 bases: TGTGCCAGCAGTGACTCGGCGGTGTTT.

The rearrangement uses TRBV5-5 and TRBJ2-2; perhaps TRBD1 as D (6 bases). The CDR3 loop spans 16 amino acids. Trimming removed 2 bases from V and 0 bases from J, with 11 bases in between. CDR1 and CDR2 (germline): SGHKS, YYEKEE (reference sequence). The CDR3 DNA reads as TGTGCCAGCAGCTTTTCGGGACACCCGAACACCGGGGAGCTGTTTTTT. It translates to CASSFSGHPNTGELFF.

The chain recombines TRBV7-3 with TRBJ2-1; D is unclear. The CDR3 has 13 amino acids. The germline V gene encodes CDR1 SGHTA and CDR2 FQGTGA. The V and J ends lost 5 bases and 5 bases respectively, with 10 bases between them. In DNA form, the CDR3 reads TGTGCCAGCAGCCTCCAGGCTAACAATGAGCAGTTCTTC. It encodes CASSLQANNEQFF.